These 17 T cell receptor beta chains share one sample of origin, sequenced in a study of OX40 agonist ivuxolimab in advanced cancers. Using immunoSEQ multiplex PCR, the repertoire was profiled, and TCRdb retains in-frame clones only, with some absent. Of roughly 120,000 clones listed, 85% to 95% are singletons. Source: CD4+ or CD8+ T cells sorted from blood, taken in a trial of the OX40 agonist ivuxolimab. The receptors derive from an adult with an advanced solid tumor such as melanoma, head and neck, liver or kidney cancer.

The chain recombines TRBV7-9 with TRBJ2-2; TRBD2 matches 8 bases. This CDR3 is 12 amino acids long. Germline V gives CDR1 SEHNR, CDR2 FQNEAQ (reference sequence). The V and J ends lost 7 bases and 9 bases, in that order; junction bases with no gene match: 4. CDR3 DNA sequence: TGTGCCAGCACCCTAGCGGGTCGGGAGCTGTTTTTT. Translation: CASTLAGRELFF. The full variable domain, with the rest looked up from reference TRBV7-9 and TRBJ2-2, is DTGVSQNPRHKITKRGQNVTFRCDPISEHNRLYWYRQTLGQGPEFLTYFQNEAQLEKSRLLSDRFSAERPKGSFSTLEIQRTEQGDSAMYLCASTLAGRELFFGEGSRLTVL.

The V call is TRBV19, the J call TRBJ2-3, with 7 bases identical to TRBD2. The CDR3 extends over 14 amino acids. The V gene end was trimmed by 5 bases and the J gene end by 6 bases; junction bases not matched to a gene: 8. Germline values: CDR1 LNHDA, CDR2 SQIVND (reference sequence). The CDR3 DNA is TGTGCCAGTAGTCGCACTAGCGAGATGGATACGCAGTATTTT. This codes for CASSRTSEMDTQYF.

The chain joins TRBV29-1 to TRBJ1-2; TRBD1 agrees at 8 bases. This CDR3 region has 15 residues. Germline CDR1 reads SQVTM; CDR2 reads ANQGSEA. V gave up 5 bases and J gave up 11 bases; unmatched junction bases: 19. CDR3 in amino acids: CSVSSFPAGGGSYTF. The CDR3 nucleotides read TGCAGCGTTTCATCCTTCCCCGCAGGGGGCGGATCATACACCTTC. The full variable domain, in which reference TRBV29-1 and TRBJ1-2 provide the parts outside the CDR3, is SAVISQKPSRDICQRGTSLTIQCQVDSQVTMMFWYRQQPGQSLTLIATANQGSEATYESGFVIDKFPISRPNLTFSTLTVSNMSPEDSSIYLCSVSSFPAGGGSYTFGSGTRLTVV.

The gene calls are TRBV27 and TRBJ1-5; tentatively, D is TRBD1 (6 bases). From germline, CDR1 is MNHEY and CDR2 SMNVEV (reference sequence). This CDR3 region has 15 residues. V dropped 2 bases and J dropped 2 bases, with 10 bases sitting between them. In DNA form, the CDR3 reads TGTGCCAGCAGTTTAATCGCAGGGGGCAATCAGCCCCAGCATTTT. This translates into CASSLIAGGNQPQHF.

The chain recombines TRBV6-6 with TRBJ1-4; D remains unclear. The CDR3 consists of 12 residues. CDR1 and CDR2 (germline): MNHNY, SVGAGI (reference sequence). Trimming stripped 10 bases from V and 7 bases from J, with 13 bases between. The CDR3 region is CATAEWGEKLFF. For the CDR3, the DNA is TGTGCCACCGCGGAATGGGGTGAAAAACTGTTTTTT.

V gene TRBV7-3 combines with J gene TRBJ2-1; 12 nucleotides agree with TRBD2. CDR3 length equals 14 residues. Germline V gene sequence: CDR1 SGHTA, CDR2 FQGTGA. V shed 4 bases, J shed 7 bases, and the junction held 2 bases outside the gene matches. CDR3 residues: CASSSGTSGNEQFF. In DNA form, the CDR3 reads TGTGCCAGCAGCTCCGGGACTAGCGGGAATGAGCAGTTCTTC.

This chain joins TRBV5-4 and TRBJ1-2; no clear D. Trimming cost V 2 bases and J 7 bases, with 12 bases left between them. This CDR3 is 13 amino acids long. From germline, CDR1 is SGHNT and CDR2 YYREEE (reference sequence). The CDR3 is CASSLVRFGGYTF. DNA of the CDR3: TGTGCCAGCAGCTTAGTGAGATTCGGTGGCTACACCTTC.

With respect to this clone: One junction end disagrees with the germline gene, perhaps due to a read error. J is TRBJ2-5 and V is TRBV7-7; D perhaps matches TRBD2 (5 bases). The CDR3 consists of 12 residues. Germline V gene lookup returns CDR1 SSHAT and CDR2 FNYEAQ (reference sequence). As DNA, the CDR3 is TGTGCTAGCAGCGATTGGGAGGAGACCCAGTACTTC. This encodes CASSDWEETQYF.

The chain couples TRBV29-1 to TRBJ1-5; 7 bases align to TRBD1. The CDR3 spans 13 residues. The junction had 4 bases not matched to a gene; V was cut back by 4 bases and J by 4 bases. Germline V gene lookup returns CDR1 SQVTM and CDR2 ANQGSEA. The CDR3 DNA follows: TGCAGCGTTGCCCAGGGGGAAAATCAGCCCCAGCATTTT. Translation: CSVAQGENQPQHF.

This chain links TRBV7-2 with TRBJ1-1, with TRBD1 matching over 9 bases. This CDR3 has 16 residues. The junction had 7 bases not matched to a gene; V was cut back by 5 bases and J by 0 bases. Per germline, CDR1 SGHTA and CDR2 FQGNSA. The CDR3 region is CASSTRTGALNTEAFF. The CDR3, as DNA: TGTGCCAGCAGCACCAGGACAGGGGCCCTGAACACTGAAGCTTTCTTT.

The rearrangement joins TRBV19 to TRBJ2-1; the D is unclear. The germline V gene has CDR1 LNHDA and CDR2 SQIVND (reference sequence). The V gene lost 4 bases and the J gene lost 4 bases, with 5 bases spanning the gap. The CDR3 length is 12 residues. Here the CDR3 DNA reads TGTGCCAGTAGTAAGGGTTACAATGAGCAGTTCTTC. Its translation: CASSKGYNEQFF.

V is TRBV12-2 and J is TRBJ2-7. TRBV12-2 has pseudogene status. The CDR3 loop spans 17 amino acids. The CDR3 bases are TGTGGATCCCGTGAGCAAGGAGGGGGGTTCAAAGCCTACGAGCAGTACTTC. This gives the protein CGSREQGGGFKAYEQYF.

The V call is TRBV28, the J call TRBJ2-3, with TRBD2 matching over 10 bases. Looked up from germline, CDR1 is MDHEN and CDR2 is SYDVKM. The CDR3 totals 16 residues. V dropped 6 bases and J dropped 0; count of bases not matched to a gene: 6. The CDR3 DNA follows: TGTGCCAGCAGCTCTCAGACTAGCGGGAGCACAGATACGCAGTATTTT. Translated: CASSSQTSGSTDTQYF. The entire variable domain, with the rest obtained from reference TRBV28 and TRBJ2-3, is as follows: DVKVTQSSRYLVKRTGEKVFLECVQDMDHENMFWYRQDPGLGLRLIYFSYDVKMKEKGDIPEGYSVSREKKERFSLILESASTNQTSMYLCASSSQTSGSTDTQYFGPGTRLTVL.

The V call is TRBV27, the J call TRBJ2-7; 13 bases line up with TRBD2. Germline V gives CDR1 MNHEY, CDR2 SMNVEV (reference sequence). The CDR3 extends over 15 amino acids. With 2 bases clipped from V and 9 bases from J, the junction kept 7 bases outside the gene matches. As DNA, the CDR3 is TGTGCCAGCAGTTTAGGGACTAGCGGGGCGTTCGCGCAGTACTTC. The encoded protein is CASSLGTSGAFAQYF.

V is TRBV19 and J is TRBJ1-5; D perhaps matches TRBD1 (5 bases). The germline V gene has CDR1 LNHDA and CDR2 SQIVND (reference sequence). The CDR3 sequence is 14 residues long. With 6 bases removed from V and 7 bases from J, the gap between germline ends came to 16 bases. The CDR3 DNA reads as TGTGCCAGTAGGGGGCAGGGAATTTACCAGCCCCAGCATTTT. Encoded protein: CASRGQGIYQPQHF.

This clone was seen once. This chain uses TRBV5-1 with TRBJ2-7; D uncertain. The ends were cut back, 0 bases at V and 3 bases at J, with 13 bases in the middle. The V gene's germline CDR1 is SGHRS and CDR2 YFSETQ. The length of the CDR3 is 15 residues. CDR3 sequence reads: CASSLDPYARYEQYF. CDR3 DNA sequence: TGCGCCAGCAGCTTGGATCCGTACGCTCGCTACGAGCAGTACTTC.

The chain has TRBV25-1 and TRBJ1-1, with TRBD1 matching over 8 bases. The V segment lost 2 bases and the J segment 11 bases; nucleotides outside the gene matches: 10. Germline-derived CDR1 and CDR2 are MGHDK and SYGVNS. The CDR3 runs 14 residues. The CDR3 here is CASSEGSGQVFAFF. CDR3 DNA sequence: TGTGCCAGCAGTGAAGGGTCGGGACAGGTCTTTGCTTTCTTT.